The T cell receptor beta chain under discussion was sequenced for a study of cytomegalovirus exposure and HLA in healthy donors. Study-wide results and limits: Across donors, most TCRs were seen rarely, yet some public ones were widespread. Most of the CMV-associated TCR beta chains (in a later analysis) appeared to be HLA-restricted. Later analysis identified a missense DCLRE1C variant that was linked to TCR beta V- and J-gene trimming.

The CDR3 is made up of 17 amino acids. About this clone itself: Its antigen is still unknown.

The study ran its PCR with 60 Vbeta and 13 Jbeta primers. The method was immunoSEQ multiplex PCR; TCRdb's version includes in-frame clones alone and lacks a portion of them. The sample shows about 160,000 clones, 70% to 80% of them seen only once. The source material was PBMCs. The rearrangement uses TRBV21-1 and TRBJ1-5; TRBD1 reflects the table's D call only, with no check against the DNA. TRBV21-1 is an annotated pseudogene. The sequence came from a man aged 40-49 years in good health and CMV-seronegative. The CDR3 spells CASRGTGALHSNQPQHF. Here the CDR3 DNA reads TGTGCCAGCAGGGGGACAGGGGCTTTACATAGCAATCAGCCCCAGCATTTT.